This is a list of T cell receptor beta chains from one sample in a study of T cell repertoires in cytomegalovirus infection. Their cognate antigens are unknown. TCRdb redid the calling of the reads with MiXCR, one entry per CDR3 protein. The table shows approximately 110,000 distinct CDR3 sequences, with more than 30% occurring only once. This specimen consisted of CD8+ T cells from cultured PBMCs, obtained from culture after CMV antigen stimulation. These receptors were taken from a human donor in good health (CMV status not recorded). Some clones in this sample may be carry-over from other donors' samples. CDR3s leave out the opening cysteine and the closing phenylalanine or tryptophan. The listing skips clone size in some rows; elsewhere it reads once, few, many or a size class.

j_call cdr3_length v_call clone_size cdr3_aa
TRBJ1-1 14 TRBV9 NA ASSVMDNLRNTEAF
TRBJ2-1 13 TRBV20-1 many SARRTSSLYNEQF
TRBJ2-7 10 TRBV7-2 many ASSFSSYEQY
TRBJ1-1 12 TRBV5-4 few ASSGQGADTEAF
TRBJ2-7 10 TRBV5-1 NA ASSEGAYEQY
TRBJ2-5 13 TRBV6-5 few ASSYGQGSLETQY
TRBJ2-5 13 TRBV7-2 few ASSLRQPFQETQY
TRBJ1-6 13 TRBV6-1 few ASSPTGVVNSPLH
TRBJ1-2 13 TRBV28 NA ASRSQSRGNYGYT
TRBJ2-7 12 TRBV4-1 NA ASSHGDPSYEQY
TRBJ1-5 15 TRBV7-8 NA ASSPGTGGSVDQPQH
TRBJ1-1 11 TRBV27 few ASSVTVNTEAF
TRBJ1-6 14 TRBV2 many ASSEVGGTYNSPLH
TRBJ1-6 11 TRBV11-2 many ASSLVAGRTLH
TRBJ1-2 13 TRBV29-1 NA SVGRTGGPKGGYT
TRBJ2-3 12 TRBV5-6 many ASSFGSLTDTQY
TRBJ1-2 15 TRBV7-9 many ASSLDRRGQFLTGYT
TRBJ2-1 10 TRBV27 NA ASRTGGNEQF
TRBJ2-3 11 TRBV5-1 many ASSLEGADTQY
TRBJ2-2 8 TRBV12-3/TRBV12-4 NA ASRGGELF
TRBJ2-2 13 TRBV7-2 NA ASSLEGGADGELF
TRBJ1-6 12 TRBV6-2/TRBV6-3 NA ASTWTDYNSPLH
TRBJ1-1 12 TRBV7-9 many ASSLAGVNTEAF
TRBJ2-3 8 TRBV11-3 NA ASSLGTQY
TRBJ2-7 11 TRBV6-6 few ASSSATVYEQY
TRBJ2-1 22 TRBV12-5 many ASGLVIDPQTGTYLTSSYNEQF
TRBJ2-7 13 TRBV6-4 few ASSDQDRISYEQY
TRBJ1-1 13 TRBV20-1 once SAREETGGDTEAF
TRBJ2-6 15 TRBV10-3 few AISESSTASGANVLT
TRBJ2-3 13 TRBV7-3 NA ASSLTGAGTDTQY
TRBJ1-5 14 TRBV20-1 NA SAERLQGEGSQPQH
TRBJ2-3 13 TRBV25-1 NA ASSFTGASTDTQY
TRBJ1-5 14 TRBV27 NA ASSTRATGISQPQH
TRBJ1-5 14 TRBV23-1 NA ASSSRTDNSNHPQH
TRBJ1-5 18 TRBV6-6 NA ASERRGGTSLAYSNQPQH
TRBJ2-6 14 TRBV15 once ATYAGTGSGANVLT
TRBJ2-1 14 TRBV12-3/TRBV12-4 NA ASSDGAGGTYNEQF
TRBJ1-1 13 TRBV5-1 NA ASSWRTRENTEAF
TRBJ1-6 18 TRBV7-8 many ASSLAWGGPVQGRNSPLH
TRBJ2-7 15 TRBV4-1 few ASSQPPGGRLSYEQY
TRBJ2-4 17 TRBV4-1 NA ASSQENRGPYPAKNIQY
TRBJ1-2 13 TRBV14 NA ASSQDPTRSGGYT